Listed here are 32 T cell receptor beta chains from one sample, sequenced in a study of blood T cells in healthy people across ages. For the second PCR, which ran for about 7 to 11 cycles, a sample-barcoded 5' primer and a J-beta primer mix were used. TCRdb reprocessed the 5' RACE reads with MiXCR, giving one entry per CDR3 protein. This table has about 1 million distinct CDR3 sequences, 40% to 55% appearing once. Sequenced sample: blood. These receptors were collected from a woman aged 55-70 years in good health.

The rearrangement uses TRBV25-1 and TRBJ1-2; weak D call: TRBD1 (6 bases). With 2 bases removed from V and 3 bases from J, the gap between germline ends came to 10 bases. The CDR3 consists of 14 residues. Germline CDR1 and CDR2: MGHDK and SYGVNS. CDR3 residues: CASSEDGQHYGYTF. The DNA of the CDR3 is TGTGCCAGCAGTGAAGACGGACAGCACTATGGCTACACCTTC.

Comments on this clonotype: A much bigger clone sits one base away, suggesting this may be a read error. V gene TRBV3-1 combines with J gene TRBJ2-7, with 7 bases matching TRBD2. The germline CDR1 and CDR2 sequences are LGHDT and YNNKEL (reference sequence). There are 15 residues in the CDR3. V was clipped by 2 bases and J by 6 bases; unmatched bases: 10. The CDR3 loop is CASSQITGGVGEQYF. The CDR3 DNA reads TGTGCCAGCAGCCAAATAACGGGAGGAGTGGGCGAGCAGTACTTC.

This chain connects TRBV29-1 to TRBJ2-7; a weak D match, TRBD2 (5 bases). Trimming removed 7 bases from V and 7 bases from J, with 17 bases in between. This CDR3 spans 12 amino acids. Germline CDR1 is SQVTM and CDR2 is ANQGSEA. The CDR3 reads CSATPGSGEQYF. In DNA, the CDR3 is TGCAGCGCAACTCCGGGGAGTGGAGAGCAGTACTTC.

The chain recombines TRBV18 with TRBJ2-5, with 7 bases identical to TRBD2. Looked up from germline, CDR1 is KGHSH and CDR2 is LQKENI. The CDR3 length is 15 residues. After removal of 2 bases from V and 1 base from J, the junction contained 4 bases not matched to a gene. CDR3 in amino acids: CASSPRASGQETQYF. The CDR3, as DNA: TGTGCCAGCTCACCAAGGGCTAGCGGCCAAGAGACCCAGTACTTC.

The chain employs TRBV24-1 and TRBJ1-1, with 8 bases matching TRBD1. CDR3 length: 15 amino acids. V trimming: 5 bases; J trimming: 3 bases; junction bases outside the gene matches: 7. The V gene's germline CDR1 is KGHDR and CDR2 SFDVKD. CDR3 in amino acids: CATSGTGGEDTEAFF. The CDR3 nucleotides are TGTGCCACCAGTGGTACAGGGGGGGAGGACACTGAAGCTTTCTTT.

The chain links TRBV7-9 to TRBJ2-1, with TRBD1 matching 10 bases. The V and J ends lost 6 bases and 7 bases, in that order; junction bases with no gene match: 9. CDR1 is SEHNR and CDR2 is FQNEAQ in the germline V gene (reference sequence). The length of the CDR3 is 15 residues. Here the CDR3 DNA reads TGTGCCAGCAGTAGGCCCGGGACAGGGGTGAATGAGCAGTTCTTC. Amino acid sequence: CASSRPGTGVNEQFF. The full variable domain, its missing parts supplied by reference TRBV7-9 and TRBJ2-1, is DTGVSQNPRHKITKRGQNVTFRCDPISEHNRLYWYRQTLGQGPEFLTYFQNEAQLEKSRLLSDRFSAERPKGSFSTLEIQRTEQGDSAMYLCASSRPGTGVNEQFFGPGTRLTVL.

This clonotype was counted a few times. V usage is TRBV2 and J usage is TRBJ2-4; D might be TRBD1 (6 bases). The CDR3 has 15 residues. Germline V lookup: CDR1 SNHLY, CDR2 FYNNEI. V was clipped by 8 bases and J by 0 bases, with 14 bases between them. As DNA, the CDR3 is TGTGCCAGCCTTGGGACATCCCGAGCCAAAAACATTCAGTACTTC. Protein: CASLGTSRAKNIQYF.

The chain carries TRBV20-1 and TRBJ2-7, with a tentative D call TRBD2 (5 bases). Germline assignment: CDR1 DFQATT and CDR2 SNEGSKA (reference sequence). The CDR3 consists of 15 residues. Trimming cost V 3 bases and J 0 bases, with 15 bases left between them. For the CDR3, the DNA is TGCAGTGCTAGCAGTTTTGGCGGACTCTCCTACGAGCAGTACTTC. Protein sequence: CSASSFGGLSYEQYF.

The rearrangement joins TRBV20-1 to TRBJ2-1; 11 bases are a match to TRBD2. Germline loops: CDR1 DFQATT, CDR2 SNEGSKA (reference sequence). V lost 0 bases, J lost 0 bases, and 13 bases stayed unmatched. The CDR3 runs 20 residues. The CDR3 protein is CSAREARGTSGENSYNEQFF. DNA for the CDR3: TGCAGTGCTAGAGAAGCGCGCGGGACTAGCGGCGAAAACTCCTACAATGAGCAGTTCTTC.

This clonotype was recorded a few times. CDR3 nucleotides: TGTGCCAGCAGTTTCCGCACAGGGGGGGAGACCCAGTACTTC. It codes for CASSFRTGGETQYF. The chain employs TRBV12-3 or TRBV12-4 and TRBJ2-5; 8 positions match TRBD1. With 3 bases clipped from V and 5 bases from J, the junction kept 5 bases outside the gene matches. CDR3 size: 14 residues.

The J gene is TRBJ2-7, the V gene TRBV6-5, with D unclear. V lost 5 bases and J 7 bases, leaving 18 bases between the germline ends. CDR1 is MNHEY and CDR2 is SVGAGI in the germline V gene. The CDR3 extends over 14 amino acids. The CDR3 region has the DNA TGTGCCAGCAGTCCGCTCGAGGCTTACAATGAGCAGTACTTC. Protein product: CASSPLEAYNEQYF.

The V and J genes are TRBV12-3 or TRBV12-4 and TRBJ2-7, with TRBD1 as a possible D gene (7 bases). This CDR3 region has 15 residues. V was trimmed by 5 bases and J by 3 bases, leaving 17 bases between them. The CDR3 loop is CASSPEGAGFYEQYF. The CDR3 nucleotides are TGTGCCAGCAGTCCGGAGGGGGCCGGGTTCTACGAGCAGTACTTC.

The chain links TRBV7-8 to TRBJ2-1; D could derive from TRBD1 or TRBD2 (5 bases each). The germline V gene encodes CDR1 SGHVS and CDR2 FQNEAQ. The ends were cut back, 3 bases at V and 8 bases at J, with 14 bases in the middle. The CDR3 runs 14 residues. CDR3: CASSLAGRRDEQFF. Written as DNA, the CDR3 is TGTGCCAGCAGCTTGGCAGGGAGAAGGGATGAGCAGTTCTTC.

This clonotype was recorded at least ten times. CDR3 protein: CASSFRQRNRETQYF. The DNA of the CDR3 is TGTGCCAGCAGCTTCCGGCAGCGCAATCGGGAGACCCAGTACTTC. The genes are TRBV7-9 and TRBJ2-5; D is undetermined. V dropped 3 bases and J dropped 5 bases, with 16 bases sitting between them. The germline V gene has CDR1 SEHNR and CDR2 FQNEAQ (reference sequence). CDR3 length: 15 residues.

Ten or more counts support this clonotype. The chain has TRBV5-1 and TRBJ2-3; D not resolved. CDR1 is SGHRS and CDR2 is YFSETQ in the germline V gene. The CDR3 spans 13 residues. Trimming shortened V by 0 bases and J by 2 bases, and 4 bases separated the two germline ends. This CDR3 is CASSLVPTDTQYF. The CDR3 region has the DNA TGCGCCAGCAGCTTGGTACCCACAGATACGCAGTATTTT.

This clonotype appeared a single time. The V and J genes are TRBV29-1 and TRBJ2-1; either TRBD1 or TRBD2 may fit D (5 bases each). V lost 0 bases and J 12 bases, leaving 24 bases between the germline ends. Germline V CDR1 and CDR2: SQVTM, ANQGSEA. The CDR3 spans 16 residues. CDR3 region: CSVEDKVGTGLCGQFF. The CDR3, as DNA: TGCAGCGTTGAAGATAAGGTCGGGACGGGGCTTTGCGGGCAGTTCTTC.

The chain is built from TRBV6-5 and TRBJ2-7; D is possibly TRBD2 (6 bases). Trimming removed 0 bases from V and 1 base from J, with 10 bases in between. The germline gives CDR1 MNHEY, CDR2 SVGAGI. The CDR3 is made up of 15 amino acids. The CDR3 bases are TGTGCCAGCAGTTACTCTAGCGCGGGGTCCTACGAGCAGTACTTC. Translating gives CASSYSSAGSYEQYF.

This chain links TRBV5-1 with TRBJ1-2; no clear D gene. Trimming stripped 4 bases from V and 0 bases from J, with 22 bases between. Per germline, CDR1 SGHRS and CDR2 YFSETQ. The CDR3 loop spans 18 amino acids. CDR3 sequence: CASSPQTNARSSNYGYTF. Written as DNA, the CDR3 is TGCGCCAGCAGCCCCCAGACGAACGCAAGATCCTCTAACTATGGCTACACCTTC. Full variable domain (remainder filled in from reference TRBV5-1 and TRBJ1-2): KAGVTQTPRYLIKTRGQQVTLSCSPISGHRSVSWYQQTPGQGLQFLFEYFSETQRNKGNFPGRFSGRQFSNSRSEMNVSTLELGDSALYLCASSPQTNARSSNYGYTFGSGTRLTVV.

This clonotype showed up just a few times. This chain uses TRBV15 with TRBJ1-5; D not certain. The CDR3 runs 13 residues. Trimming removed 4 bases at V and 5 bases at J, with 9 bases between. CDR1 and CDR2 from the germline V gene are LNHNV and YYDKDF (reference sequence). DNA for the CDR3: TGTGCCACCAGCAATCATGGGGATCAGCCCCAGCATTTT. Translation: CATSNHGDQPQHF.

This clonotype was recorded once. The gene calls are TRBV29-1 and TRBJ1-4; the D gene is possibly TRBD1 (5 bases). Germline V gives CDR1 SQVTM, CDR2 ANQGSEA. The CDR3 runs 15 residues. V lost 3 bases and J 7 bases, leaving 18 bases between the germline ends. CDR3 in amino acids: CSVDEGFGLGEKLFF. The CDR3 DNA reads TGCAGCGTTGATGAGGGGTTTGGTTTAGGTGAAAAACTGTTTTTT.

The chain links TRBV7-9 to TRBJ2-1; D may be TRBD2 (7 bases). Germline CDR1 is SEHNR and CDR2 is FQNEAQ (reference sequence). V lost 6 bases, J lost 8 bases, and 20 bases lay in between. This CDR3 contains 15 residues. The DNA of the CDR3 is TGTGCCAGCAGTTATAGGGGGACTAAAATATATGAGCAGTTCTTC. The encoded protein is CASSYRGTKIYEQFF.

The chain combines TRBV25-1 with TRBJ2-7; tentative D call: TRBD2 (6 bases). The CDR3 spans 14 residues. In germline, CDR1 is MGHDK, CDR2 SYGVNS. V dropped 1 base and J dropped 7 bases, with 14 bases sitting between them. CDR3 coding DNA: TGTGCCAGCAGTGAATTAACGGGAGCGGGTGAGCAGTACTTC. It encodes CASSELTGAGEQYF.

The chain's CDR3 is CASSQDPAKASGSEFF. The CDR3 DNA follows: TGTGCCAGCAGCCAAGATCCAGCAAAGGCTAGCGGGAGTGAGTTCTTC. This sequence joins TRBV3-1 and TRBJ2-1; 10 bases are a match to TRBD2. The CDR3 runs 16 residues. With 0 bases clipped from V and 14 bases from J, the junction kept 13 bases outside the gene matches. Germline CDR1 LGHDT, CDR2 YNNKEL (reference sequence).

The CDR3 DNA sequence: TGTGCCAGCAGCTCCCCGGGACAGCTCTACAATGAGCAGTTCTTC. Protein product: CASSSPGQLYNEQFF. This rearrangement joins TRBV11-2 to TRBJ2-1; 7 bases align to TRBD1. The V segment lost 4 bases and the J segment 3 bases; nucleotides outside the gene matches: 6. The CDR3 extends over 15 amino acids. Germline lookup yields CDR1 SGHAT and CDR2 FQNNGV.

The V and J genes are TRBV2 and TRBJ2-1, with 9 bases matching TRBD2. With V trimmed by 8 bases and J by 0 bases, 17 bases remained unmatched. This CDR3 spans 19 amino acids. In germline, CDR1 is SNHLY, CDR2 FYNNEI. In DNA, the CDR3 is TGTGCCAGCTCTGCTTTAGGTAGCGGGAGTCCAGGCTCCTACAATGAGCAGTTCTTC. This encodes CASSALGSGSPGSYNEQFF.

J is TRBJ2-7 and V is TRBV5-6; D is unclear. Looked up from germline, CDR1 is SGHDT and CDR2 is YYEEEE. V lost 4 bases and J 0 bases, leaving 8 bases between the germline ends. The CDR3 is 13 amino acids. The CDR3 bases are TGTGCCAGCAGCGTGATGTTCTCCTACGAGCAGTACTTC. This encodes CASSVMFSYEQYF.

V gene TRBV12-1 combines with J gene TRBJ2-7; TRBD1, the table's D call, lacks a check against the DNA. TRBV12-1 is flagged as a pseudogene. CDR3 size: 18 residues. As DNA, the CDR3 is TGTGCCAGCAGCTTTGGTCCCAGACGGATACCGAGCTCCTACGAGCAGTACTTC. The encoded protein is CASSFGPRRIPSSYEQYF.

This chain uses TRBV20-1 with TRBJ2-5, with D unclear. The CDR3 has 14 amino acids. V lost 4 bases to trimming and J lost 2 bases, with 14 bases between them. Looked up from germline, CDR1 is DFQATT and CDR2 is SNEGSKA (reference sequence). CDR3 in amino acids: CSATVWGIQETQYF. The CDR3 region has the DNA TGCAGTGCTACAGTGTGGGGAATACAAGAGACCCAGTACTTC.

This clonotype was counted between two and nine times. V and J are TRBV29-1 and TRBJ2-3; no reliable D call. Trimming took 3 bases from V and 5 from J, leaving 12 bases between them. Germline-derived CDR1 and CDR2 are SQVTM and ANQGSEA. This CDR3 has 13 residues. The CDR3 nucleotides are TGCAGCGTTGACGAGTTGACGGGAGATACGCAGTATTTT. Protein product: CSVDELTGDTQYF.

The chain combines TRBV20-1 with TRBJ2-5; D may match TRBD1 or TRBD2 (5 bases each). Trimming pared 4 bases from V and 2 bases from J, leaving 11 bases between. The CDR3 loop spans 13 amino acids. CDR1 and CDR2 (germline): DFQATT, SNEGSKA (reference sequence). For the CDR3, the DNA is TGCAGTGCTAAACAGGACTCTCAAGAGACCCAGTACTTC. Protein sequence: CSAKQDSQETQYF.

There are many counts of this clonotype. The chain links TRBV5-1 to TRBJ1-2, with a possible D match to TRBD1 (5 bases). CDR1 SGHRS and CDR2 YFSETQ come from the germline V gene. The V end was cut by 4 bases, the J end by 8 bases, with 18 bases between. CDR3 length: 14 amino acids. CDR3 in DNA: TGCGCCAGCAGCCTGAACAGGCTGGGTGTCGGCTACACCTTC. As protein: CASSLNRLGVGYTF.

This clonotype was seen ten or more times. J is TRBJ1-2 and V is TRBV7-9, with 7 bases lining up with TRBD1. The CDR3 contains 16 residues. V dropped 1 base and J dropped 0; count of bases not matched to a gene: 5. CDR1 and CDR2 from the germline V gene are SEHNR and FQNEAQ (reference sequence). CDR3 bases: TGTGCCAGCAGCTTAGGAGGGACAGTAGCTAACTATGGCTACACCTTC. Protein product: CASSLGGTVANYGYTF.